This is a list of T cell receptor beta chains from one sample in a study of blood T cell repertoires in COVID-19. Assay used: immunoSEQ multiplex PCR; TCRdb lists only in-frame clones, some missing. The sample includes 150,000 to 200,000 clones, roughly 88% of them seen just once. Sequencing used PBMCs or T cells enriched from blood (not recorded which). The source of these receptors is a woman aged 18-29 years who had recovered from COVID-19. Each CDR3 is given with its conserved first and last residue. The D gene is left open where the match is weak. For some rows the clone size is stated as once, few or many, or as a class when expanded; others skip it.

v_gene	abundance	d_gene	j_gene	CDR3aa	CDR3nt
TRBV3-1/TRBV3-2	-	-	TRBJ1-1	CASSQDPRSNTEAFF	TGTGCCAGCAGCCAAGATCCACGGTCGAACACTGAAGCTTTCTTT
TRBV19	-	TRBD2	TRBJ2-7	CASRPSGRVSYEQYF	TGTGCCAGTAGGCCCAGCGGGAGGGTATCGTACGAGCAGTACTTC
TRBV28	-	-	TRBJ1-1	CASSLWETEAFF	TGTGCCAGCAGTTTATGGGAGACTGAAGCTTTCTTT
TRBV2	-	TRBD1	TRBJ1-1	CASSGDRGWILHTEAFF	TGTGCCAGCAGTGGGGACAGGGGGTGGATTCTTCACACTGAAGCTTTCTTT
TRBV4-1	once	TRBD1	TRBJ1-2	CASSQRDRANYGYTF	TGCGCCAGCAGCCAAAGGGACAGGGCTAACTATGGCTACACCTTC
TRBV7-9	-	TRBD1	TRBJ1-1	CASSYRQGTNTEAFF	TGTGCCAGCAGCTACAGACAGGGTACGAACACTGAAGCTTTCTTT
TRBV30	-	TRBD2	TRBJ2-1	CAWSPFIGTSDYNEQFF	TGTGCCTGGAGTCCATTTATAGGTACTAGCGACTACAATGAGCAGTTCTTC
TRBV5-5	-	TRBD1	TRBJ2-7	CASSLAPGQGHEQYF	TGTGCCAGCAGCTTGGCACCGGGACAGGGCCACGAGCAGTACTTC
TRBV29-1	-	TRBD1	TRBJ2-7	CSVEDPDRGGFVEQYF	TGCAGCGTTGAAGATCCGGACAGGGGGGGCTTTGTCGAGCAGTACTTC
TRBV28	-	TRBD1	TRBJ1-2	CVIRGQGLDGYTF	TGTGTCATCAGGGGACAGGGGTTAGATGGCTACACCTTC
TRBV18	-	TRBD1	TRBJ1-3	CASSSPGQGQTGNTIYF	TGTGCCAGCTCATCGCCGGGACAGGGACAAACTGGAAACACCATATATTTT
TRBV28	-	TRBD2	TRBJ2-1	CASSFLAGAYNEQFF	TGTGCCAGCAGTTTTCTCGCGGGAGCCTACAATGAGCAGTTCTTC
TRBV15	-	TRBD1	TRBJ2-7	CATSRGTGTYEQYF	TGTGCCACCAGCAGAGGGACAGGAACCTACGAGCAGTACTTC
TRBV28	-	-	TRBJ1-3	CASLSSTGSSGNTIYF	TGTGCCAGCTTATCGTCTACAGGGTCTTCTGGAAACACCATATATTTT
TRBV7-3	-	TRBD2	TRBJ2-1	CASSPSGTAYNEQFF	TGTGCCAGCAGCCCTAGCGGAACCGCCTACAATGAGCAGTTCTTC
TRBV5-6	-	-	TRBJ2-5	CASSPWTGVEETQYF	TGTGCCAGCAGCCCGTGGACGGGAGTGGAGGAGACCCAGTACTTC
TRBV28	-	TRBD1	TRBJ2-1	CASSLTGGSYNEQFF	TGTGCCAGCAGTTTAACAGGGGGATCCTACAATGAGCAGTTCTTC
TRBV19	-	-	TRBJ1-1	CASSIAGGTEAFF	TGTGCCAGTAGTATTGCGGGGGGCACTGAAGCTTTCTTT
TRBV29-1	-	-	TRBJ1-4	CSVDGGEEKLFF	TGCAGCGTTGATGGGGGGGAGGAAAAACTGTTTTTT
TRBV5-4	-	TRBD1	TRBJ1-2	CASSHPDRAPGYTF	TGTGCCAGCAGCCATCCTGACAGGGCCCCCGGCTACACCTTC
TRBV7-9	few	-	TRBJ1-1	CASSLRSPEAFF	TGTGCCAGCAGCTTGAGGTCCCCCGAAGCTTTCTTT
TRBV28	-	TRBD1	TRBJ2-5	CASSWDRVFGKETQYF	TGTGCCAGCAGTTGGGACAGGGTGTTTGGGAAAGAGACCCAGTACTTC
TRBV10-3	-	-	TRBJ2-7	CAISESGAGVGSYEQYF	TGTGCCATCAGTGAGTCGGGGGCGGGAGTAGGGTCCTACGAGCAGTACTTC
TRBV19	-	TRBD1	TRBJ1-2	CASSQILAGTGGAYGYTF	TGTGCCAGTAGTCAAATACTGGCCGGGACAGGGGGCGCCTATGGCTACACCTTC
TRBV11-2	-	TRBD1	TRBJ2-7	CASTLTTGTEYEQYF	TGTGCCAGCACCTTAACTACCGGGACAGAATACGAGCAGTACTTC
TRBV19	-	-	TRBJ2-2	CASHDAPGELFF	TGTGCCAGTCATGATGCGCCCGGGGAGCTGTTTTTT
TRBV10-3	-	TRBD1	TRBJ2-7	CAISETNRGGRPYEQYF	TGTGCCATCAGTGAGACGAACAGGGGCGGTCGGCCCTACGAGCAGTACTTC
TRBV10-2	-	-	TRBJ2-3	CASSEVRQRSTDTQYF	TGCGCCAGCAGTGAGGTTCGGCAGAGGAGCACAGATACGCAGTATTTT
TRBV6-5	few	TRBD1	TRBJ2-1	CASNYRGPNEQFF	TGTGCCAGCAACTACAGGGGGCCGAATGAGCAGTTCTTC
TRBV3-1/TRBV3-2	-	-	TRBJ2-7	CASSQVAYEQYF	TGTGCCAGCAGCCAAGTAGCCTACGAGCAGTACTTC
TRBV28	-	-	TRBJ1-1	CASRRRDSFMNTEAFF	TGTGCCAGCAGGAGACGGGACTCCTTTATGAACACTGAAGCTTTCTTT
TRBV28	-	-	TRBJ2-5	CASSFQGSFQETQYF	TGTGCCAGCAGTTTCCAGGGCAGTTTCCAAGAGACCCAGTACTTC
TRBV6-6	-	-	TRBJ2-6	CASSATSAGANVLTF	TGTGCCAGCAGTGCCACGTCGGCTGGGGCCAACGTCCTGACTTTC
TRBV4-2	-	TRBD1	TRBJ1-2	CASSQPGQALYGYTF	TGTGCCAGCAGCCAACCTGGACAGGCTTTGTATGGCTACACCTTC
TRBV30	-	-	TRBJ1-1	CAWSPGRSILAFF	TGTGCCTGGAGTCCAGGGAGGTCGATTTTGGCTTTCTTT
TRBV4-1	-	TRBD2	TRBJ2-1	CASSQALLREVVNEQFF	TGCGCCAGCAGCCAAGCGCTTTTACGGGAGGTGGTAAATGAGCAGTTCTTC
TRBV4-2	-	-	TRBJ1-1	CASSPATEGGYTEAFF	TGTGCCAGCAGCCCTGCCACAGAGGGTGGTTATACTGAAGCTTTCTTT
TRBV4-1	once	-	TRBJ2-7	CASSRGLGSYEQYF	TGCGCCAGCAGCCGAGGACTGGGATCCTACGAGCAGTACTTC
TRBV28	few	-	TRBJ1-1	CASSPVSTEAFF	TGTGCCAGCAGTCCGGTGAGCACTGAAGCTTTCTTT
TRBV9	-	TRBD2	TRBJ2-1	CASSVSGLGLNEQFF	TGTGCCAGCAGCGTCTCCGGACTAGGCCTTAATGAGCAGTTCTTC
TRBV28	-	TRBD1	TRBJ2-3	CASTVGQGGTDTQYF	TGTGCCAGCACCGTGGGACAGGGGGGGACAGATACGCAGTATTTT
TRBV19	-	TRBD2	TRBJ2-1	CASSAQGLAGWFF	TGTGCCAGTAGTGCCCAGGGACTAGCGGGATGGTTCTTC
TRBV7-9	-	TRBD1	TRBJ1-4	CASSLQGSNEKLFF	TGTGCCAGCAGCCTACAGGGGTCAAATGAAAAACTGTTTTTT
TRBV9	-	-	TRBJ1-3	CASRGAETGNTIYF	TGTGCCTCTCGTGGGGCGGAAACTGGAAACACCATATATTTT
TRBV5-1	-	-	TRBJ2-3	CASSLGVISTDTQYF	TGCGCCAGCAGCTTGGGTGTAATTAGCACAGATACGCAGTATTTT
TRBV4-2	-	TRBD1	TRBJ2-7	CASSQPGQGYEQYF	TGTGCCAGCAGCCAACCGGGACAGGGCTACGAGCAGTACTTC
TRBV5-1	-	-	TRBJ2-1	CASKPPPNGYNEQFF	TGCGCCAGCAAGCCCCCTCCCAACGGCTACAATGAGCAGTTCTTC